A selection of T cell receptor beta chains follows, all from one sample in a study of blood T cell repertoires in COVID-19. The repertoire was sequenced with immunoSEQ multiplex PCR; TCRdb's copy has only in-frame clones and lacks some. Found here are over 150,000 clones, 80% to 90% of them singletons; the top ten hold 9% to 15%. The material sequenced was peripheral blood. These receptors originate from a woman aged 80 or older with COVID-19, enrolled during active disease. Each CDR3 is given with its conserved first and last residue. The D gene is left open where the match is weak. Not all rows give a size; the values are once, few, many and, for expanded clones, a class.

len	abundance	v_gene	j_gene	d_gene	CDR3nt	CDR3aa
12	.	TRBV7-9	TRBJ2-3	.	TGTGCCAGCAAGGGGAACACAGATACGCAGTATTTT	CASKGNTDTQYF
15	.	TRBV7-9	TRBJ2-3	.	TGTGCCAGCAGCGAACTACAGGGCGGTAGAGATACGCAGTATTTT	CASSELQGGRDTQYF
17	.	TRBV4-2	TRBJ2-2	TRBD2	TGTGCCAGCAGCCAGGGGGGACTAGCGGGGGACACCGGGGAGCTGTTTTTT	CASSQGGLAGDTGELFF
13	few	TRBV29-1	TRBJ2-5	TRBD1	TGCAGCGTGGAGACAGGGGGCGGCGAGACCCAGTACTTC	CSVETGGGETQYF
16	.	TRBV7-2	TRBJ2-4	.	TGTGCCAGCAGCTTAAACCGGGTTACGGCCAAAAACATTCAGTACTTC	CASSLNRVTAKNIQYF
16	.	TRBV11-2	TRBJ2-1	TRBD2	TGTGCCAGCAGCTCCCCCCGACTAGCGGGGTTAAATGAGCAGTTCTTC	CASSSPRLAGLNEQFF
15	.	TRBV6-1	TRBJ1-6	TRBD1	TGTGCCAGCAGTGAATCTTGGACAGGGAATTCACCCCTCCACTTT	CASSESWTGNSPLHF
14	.	TRBV6-1	TRBJ2-2	.	TGTGCCAGCAAAGAGTCGGCGAACACCGGGGAGCTGTTTTTT	CASKESANTGELFF
12	.	TRBV5-1	TRBJ2-1	.	TGCGCCAGCAGCTTGGAACTGTCAGAGCAGTTCTTC	CASSLELSEQFF
15	.	TRBV18	TRBJ1-2	TRBD1	TGTGCCAGCTCACCACGAGGGGACAGTAACTATGGCTACACCTTC	CASSPRGDSNYGYTF
15	.	TRBV5-1	TRBJ1-5	TRBD1	TGCGCCAGCAGCTTGGGACAGGGGGCAGGGCAGCCCCAGCATTTT	CASSLGQGAGQPQHF
14	.	TRBV18	TRBJ1-6	TRBD1	TGTGCCAGCTCACCCGGGACAGTAGGATCACCCCTCCACTTT	CASSPGTVGSPLHF
15	.	TRBV28	TRBJ2-1	TRBD2	TGTGCCAGCAGCCTACTAGCGGCGTCCTACAATGAGCAGTTCTTC	CASSLLAASYNEQFF
15	.	TRBV19	TRBJ2-5	.	TGTGCCAGTAGTATTAGCGGCCGAGGGGAAGAGACCCAGTACTTC	CASSISGRGEETQYF
17	.	TRBV5-1	TRBJ2-1	.	TGCGCCAGCAGCGTCACCCTGGACAAGAAAGGGGTCAATGAGCAGTTCTTC	CASSVTLDKKGVNEQFF
13	.	TRBV13	TRBJ2-7	.	TGTGCCAGCAGCTCCCCAGTGAACTACGAGCAGTACTTC	CASSSPVNYEQYF
18	.	TRBV11-3	TRBJ2-1	TRBD2	TGTGCCAGCAGCTTAGATGGCCTAGCGGGGGGTTTACAAGGTGAGCAGTTCTTC	CASSLDGLAGGLQGEQFF
15	.	TRBV6-2/TRBV6-3	TRBJ1-4	.	TGTGCCAGCAGTTACTCGGCCGCAACTAATGAAAAACTGTTTTTT	CASSYSAATNEKLFF
14	.	TRBV19	TRBJ1-1	.	TGTGCCAGTAGTATAGGACAGATGAACACTGAAGCTTTCTTT	CASSIGQMNTEAFF
15	few	TRBV7-6	TRBJ2-2	TRBD1	TGTGCCAGCAGCTCCGGGACAGGAAGGACCGGGGAGCTGTTTTTT	CASSSGTGRTGELFF
15	.	TRBV7-9	TRBJ1-2	.	TGTGCCAGCAGCTTAGAGGGGGATTCGAACTATGGCTACACCTTC	CASSLEGDSNYGYTF
16	.	TRBV19	TRBJ1-6	.	TGTGCCAGTAGTATTACTTCAAGCTCCTATAATTCACCCCTCCACTTT	CASSITSSSYNSPLHF
12	.	TRBV29-1	TRBJ1-2	TRBD1	TGCAGCGTTGATAGAGGGACAGCTCCTAAAGCCTTC	CSVDRGTAPKAF
14	.	TRBV28	TRBJ2-7	.	TGTGCCAGCAGAGCGAGGGGGGAGGGATACGAGCAGTACTTC	CASRARGEGYEQYF
15	.	TRBV7-8	TRBJ2-7	TRBD2	TGTGCCAGCAGCTCCCGGCGGGAGGTCTCCTACGAGCAGTACTTC	CASSSRREVSYEQYF
15	.	TRBV11-2	TRBJ1-4	TRBD1	TGTGCCAGCAGCTTGACAGGGGCAACTAATGAAAAACTGTTTTTT	CASSLTGATNEKLFF
13	.	TRBV7-9	TRBJ1-1	.	TGTGCCAGCAGCCGGAGCCTGAACACTGAAGCTTTCTTT	CASSRSLNTEAFF
13	few	TRBV6-5	TRBJ2-5	.	TGTGCCAGCAGGGGGCCTAACCAAGAGACCCAGTACTTC	CASRGPNQETQYF
15	.	TRBV5-5	TRBJ2-2	TRBD2	TGTGCCAGCAGCCCTCTTAGCGGGAAGGTCGGGGAGCTGTTTTTT	CASSPLSGKVGELFF
15	.	TRBV6-2/TRBV6-3	TRBJ1-2	.	TGTGCCAGCAGTGGGGACTATTCGACTAACTATGGCTACACCTTC	CASSGDYSTNYGYTF
16	few	TRBV1	TRBJ1-4	.	TGCACCAGCAGCCTTGACAGGGAGCCAACTAATGAAAAACTGTTTTTT	CTSSLDREPTNEKLFF
12	.	TRBV5-5	TRBJ1-6	.	TGTGCCAGCAGGCAGGGTGGTTCACCCCTCCACTTT	CASRQGGSPLHF
14	.	TRBV5-1	TRBJ1-6	TRBD1	TGCGCCAGCAGCTTATGGACAGGGGCTTCACCCCTCCACTTT	CASSLWTGASPLHF
14	.	TRBV9	TRBJ1-3	.	TGTGCCAGCAGCGCAGCTACAGGGATAAACACCATATATTTT	CASSAATGINTIYF
11	.	TRBV6-1	TRBJ2-1	.	TGTGCCAGCAGTGATGGGGGGTTTCAGTTCTTC	CASSDGGFQFF
16	.	TRBV28	TRBJ1-4	TRBD1	TGTGCCAGCAGCTCTCGAGGACAGGGCGCTAATGAAAAACTGTTTTTT	CASSSRGQGANEKLFF
16	once	TRBV11-2	TRBJ1-1	.	TGTGCCAGCAGCCGTATCGGCGGGCGATGGAACACTGAAGCTTTCTTT	CASSRIGGRWNTEAFF
15	.	TRBV19	TRBJ2-3	TRBD1	TGTGCCAGTAGTATCGCCAGGGGGCGGGCAGATACGCAGTATTTT	CASSIARGRADTQYF
15	.	TRBV15	TRBJ2-2	.	TGTGCCACCAGCAGAGGCCTCGGCGGCACCGGGGAGCTGTTTTTT	CATSRGLGGTGELFF
17	once	TRBV5-4	TRBJ1-6	.	TGTGCCAGCAGCTTGGTCGGAGGGAGCTCCTATAATTCACCCCTCCACTTT	CASSLVGGSSYNSPLHF
15	.	TRBV3-1/TRBV3-2	TRBJ1-2	TRBD1	TGTGCCAGCAGCTTGCAGGACAGGGAGAGCTATGGCTACACCTTC	CASSLQDRESYGYTF
16	.	TRBV11-3	TRBJ2-2	TRBD1	TGTGCCAGCAGCCGTGAAGACAGGGTTGACACCGGGGAGCTGTTTTTT	CASSREDRVDTGELFF
14	.	TRBV5-1	TRBJ2-2	TRBD1	TGCGCCAGCAGCCAGAGACAGGGTCACGGGGAGCTGTTTTTT	CASSQRQGHGELFF
13	.	TRBV2	TRBJ1-6	TRBD1	TGTGCCAGCAGTTACAGGGGGAATTCACCCCTCCACTTT	CASSYRGNSPLHF
14	.	TRBV5-1	TRBJ2-5	.	TGCGCCAGCAGCCAATCTCTATTTTTGGAGACCCAGTACTTC	CASSQSLFLETQYF
15	.	TRBV6-6	TRBJ2-7	TRBD1	TGTGCCAGCAGCTCGACGGGACAGTCGACCTACGAGCAGTACTTC	CASSSTGQSTYEQYF
13	.	TRBV27	TRBJ1-2	TRBD1	TGTGCCAGGAAGACAGGGGGCGCTGCTGGCTACACCTTC	CARKTGGAAGYTF
14	.	TRBV7-2	TRBJ1-2	TRBD1	TGTGCCAGCAGCCCGTCGACAGGGTTCTATGGCTACACCTTC	CASSPSTGFYGYTF
13	.	TRBV2	TRBJ1-6	.	TGTGCCACCATGGACAGCTATAATTCACCCCTCCACTTT	CATMDSYNSPLHF
16	.	TRBV28	TRBJ2-5	.	TGTGCCAGCAGTCCAATTAGGACACTCGGGGGAGAGACCCAGTACTTC	CASSPIRTLGGETQYF